One sample yielded the 19 T cell receptor beta chains listed below, sequenced in a study of Graves' ophthalmopathy and Graves' hyperthyroidism. TCR beta CDR3 amplification used RNA transcripts. HTBI primers were used in a first-round RT-PCR, which preceded a second-round multiplex PCR. TCRdb reprocessed the multiplex PCR reads via MiXCR and lists one record per CDR3 protein. Of some 1.1 million distinct CDR3 sequences in the sample, 35% to 45% were seen once. Sample: peripheral blood or thyroid tissue (not recorded which). Receptors were obtained from an adult man with Graves' hyperthyroidism.

This clonotype was counted at least ten times. V and J are TRBV7-6 and TRBJ2-6; TRBD1 matches 7 bases. The CDR3 runs to 18 residues. J lost 0 bases, V lost 5 bases, and 10 bases had no gene match. Germline CDR1 SGHVS, CDR2 FNYEAQ. Here the CDR3 reads CASSPWTGLSSGANVLTF. CDR3 DNA sequence: TGTGCCAGCAGCCCGTGGACAGGTTTAAGCTCTGGGGCCAACGTCCTGACTTTC.

The J gene is TRBJ2-6, the V gene TRBV5-1, with D unresolved. The V gene's germline CDR1 is SGHRS and CDR2 YFSETQ. The CDR3 has 16 residues. V was clipped by 5 bases and J by 4 bases, with 16 bases between them. CDR3 in amino acids: CASRVAGAFGANVLTF. CDR3 nucleotide sequence: TGCGCCAGCAGGGTGGCAGGAGCGTTCGGGGCCAACGTCCTGACTTTC.

This clonotype was seen repeatedly, ten times or more. The chain has TRBV10-1 and TRBJ2-7, with D hard to call. The ends were cut back, 4 bases at V and 2 bases at J, with 12 bases in the middle. The CDR3 is made up of 14 amino acids. CDR1 WNHNN and CDR2 SYGVQD come from the germline V gene (reference sequence). In DNA, the CDR3 is TGCGCCAGCAGTGTAGCCCTTGGGACCTACGAGCAGTACTTC. It is translated as CASSVALGTYEQYF.

The chain carries TRBV2 and TRBJ2-7; possible D gene TRBD2, 7 bases. Germline values: CDR1 SNHLY, CDR2 FYNNEI. The CDR3 runs to 17 residues. Trimming pared 1 base from V and 4 bases from J, leaving 20 bases between. CDR3 in amino acids: CASSEEGGGFLGYEQYF. CDR3 nucleotide sequence: TGTGCCAGCAGTGAAGAAGGGGGGGGATTTCTGGGGTACGAGCAGTACTTC.

This clonotype came up many times. V and J are TRBV20-1 and TRBJ1-1; tentative D call: TRBD1 (6 bases). CDR1 is DFQATT and CDR2 is SNEGSKA in the germline V gene (reference sequence). Trimming took 4 bases from V and 1 from J, leaving 13 bases between them. CDR3 length equals 14 residues. The CDR3: CSATTGSRNTEAFF. CDR3 DNA: TGCAGTGCTACCACAGGGAGTCGGAACACTGAAGCTTTCTTT.

The chain links TRBV28 to TRBJ2-5, with TRBD1 as a possible D gene (5 bases). Trimming removed 2 bases from V and 4 bases from J, with 14 bases in between. Germline values: CDR1 MDHEN, CDR2 SYDVKM. This CDR3 spans 15 amino acids. This CDR3 is CASSLARAGLETQYF. The CDR3 region has the DNA TGTGCCAGCAGTTTAGCCCGGGCAGGGCTAGAGACCCAGTACTTC.

This clonotype was picked up many times. The chain employs TRBV20-1 and TRBJ1-4; D is unclear. V was shortened by 0 bases and J by 10 bases, with 9 bases between the two germline ends. This CDR3 has 12 residues. Germline V CDR1 and CDR2: DFQATT, SNEGSKA (reference sequence). The CDR3, as DNA: TGCAGTGCTAGAGATTTCTCCCCAAAACTGTTTTTT. Its translation is CSARDFSPKLFF.

This clonotype showed up just a few times. This chain joins TRBV7-9 and TRBJ2-7; D gene unclear. In germline, CDR1 is SEHNR, CDR2 FQNEAQ (reference sequence). Trimming left V 5 bases short and J 0 bases short, with 5 bases between. This CDR3 region has 12 residues. The CDR3 coding sequence is TGTGCCAGCAGCATTTACTCCTACGAGCAGTACTTC. Translated: CASSIYSYEQYF.

The V call is TRBV29-1, the J call TRBJ1-3, with 9 bases identical to TRBD1. The germline CDR1 and CDR2 sequences are SQVTM and ANQGSEA. The CDR3 length is 14 residues. V was clipped by 4 bases and J by 4 bases; unmatched bases: 5. The CDR3 region is CSVVGTGQGNTIYF. The CDR3 coding sequence is TGCAGCGTTGTAGGGACAGGGCAAGGAAACACCATATATTTT. The whole variable domain, remainder taken from reference TRBV29-1 and TRBJ1-3, is SAVISQKPSRDICQRGTSLTIQCQVDSQVTMMFWYRQQPGQSLTLIATANQGSEATYESGFVIDKFPISRPNLTFSTLTVSNMSPEDSSIYLCSVVGTGQGNTIYFGEGSWLTVV.

There are a few counts of this clonotype. The chain combines TRBV4-3 with TRBJ1-5, with TRBD1 identical over 7 bases. CDR3 size: 17 residues. Germline values: CDR1 LGHNA, CDR2 YSLEER. Germline trimming cut 1 base from V and 5 bases from J; bases unmatched to any gene: 11. This CDR3 is CASSQVPPGGTYQPQHF. Written as DNA, the CDR3 is TGCGCCAGCAGCCAAGTTCCCCCAGGGGGGACCTATCAGCCCCAGCATTTT.

This clonotype was observed a few times. The gene calls are TRBV28 and TRBJ1-5; D gene unclear. CDR3 length equals 14 residues. Per germline, CDR1 MDHEN and CDR2 SYDVKM. V lost 6 bases and J lost 0, with 9 bases in between. The CDR3 DNA follows: TGTGCCAGCAGGACGCAAGATAGCAATCAGCCCCAGCATTTT. Its translation: CASRTQDSNQPQHF. Based on the CDR3 plus reference TRBV28 and TRBJ1-5, the full variable domain is DVKVTQSSRYLVKRTGEKVFLECVQDMDHENMFWYRQDPGLGLRLIYFSYDVKMKEKGDIPEGYSVSREKKERFSLILESASTNQTSMYLCASRTQDSNQPQHFGDGTRLSIL.

V gene TRBV5-4 combines with J gene TRBJ2-5; 8 bases line up with TRBD2. CDR3 length: 18 residues. Per the germline V gene, CDR1 is SGHNT and CDR2 is YYREEE (reference sequence). V dropped 0 bases and J dropped 1; count of bases not matched to a gene: 11. This chain's CDR3 is CASSLDQDLREVQETQYF. The DNA for the CDR3 is TGTGCCAGCAGCTTGGACCAGGACTTGCGGGAGGTCCAAGAGACCCAGTACTTC.

The J gene is TRBJ1-3, the V gene TRBV12-3 or TRBV12-4; a weak D match, TRBD1 (5 bases). The CDR3 contains 13 residues. The germline V and J ends were trimmed by 3 bases and 8 bases, with 11 bases remaining between them. CDR3 amino acids: CASSFREGDTIYF. Here the CDR3 DNA reads TGTGCCAGCAGTTTCAGGGAAGGGGACACCATATATTTT.

The chain recombines TRBV15 with TRBJ2-5, with D uncertain. CDR3 length: 15 residues. Germline V gene sequence: CDR1 LNHNV, CDR2 YYDKDF (reference sequence). Trimming took off 1 base at V and 2 bases at J, with 11 bases between the two ends. The CDR3 loop reads CATSRASFGQETQYF. CDR3 sequence (DNA): TGTGCCACCAGCAGAGCCTCTTTCGGGCAAGAGACCCAGTACTTC. Full variable domain (rest looked up from reference TRBV15 and TRBJ2-5): DAMVIQNPRYQVTQFGKPVTLSCSQTLNHNVMYWYQQKSSQAPKLLFHYYDKDFNNEADTPDNFQSRRPNTSFCFLDIRSPGLGDTAMYLCATSRASFGQETQYFGPGTRLLVL.

There are many counts of this clonotype. The chain is built from TRBV20-1 and TRBJ2-5; possible D gene TRBD2, 5 bases. The CDR3 length is 16 residues. Trimming removed 5 bases from V and 2 bases from J, with 21 bases in between. The V gene's germline CDR1 is DFQATT and CDR2 SNEGSKA (reference sequence). The CDR3 DNA is TGCAGTGCTTTCCCCCCATCGAGGACTGTTCAAGAGACCCAGTACTTC. Translation gives CSAFPPSRTVQETQYF.

The rearrangement links TRBV5-6 to TRBJ1-5; weak D call: TRBD1 (5 bases). This CDR3 is 16 amino acids long. V was cut by 5 bases and J by 0 bases, with 15 bases left in between. CDR1 is SGHDT, CDR2 YYEEEE, per germline. The CDR3 protein is CASSFSTEYSNQPQHF. The CDR3, as DNA: TGTGCCAGCAGTTTCTCGACAGAGTATAGCAATCAGCCCCAGCATTTT.

In this sample, this clonotype turned up a few times. The rearrangement uses TRBV2 and TRBJ1-4; D is possibly TRBD1 (5 bases). CDR1 is SNHLY and CDR2 is FYNNEI in the germline V gene. V shed 5 bases and J shed 5 bases, with 9 bases lying between them. CDR3 size: 13 residues. The CDR3 sequence: CASSPRDNEKLFF. The CDR3, as DNA: TGTGCCAGCAGTCCCCGGGACAATGAAAAACTGTTTTTT.

The V and J genes are TRBV2 and TRBJ1-2, with D uncertain. The CDR3 has 14 residues. The germline V and J ends were trimmed by 5 bases and 4 bases, with 14 bases remaining between them. Germline-derived CDR1 and CDR2 are SNHLY and FYNNEI. CDR3 nucleotides: TGTGCCAGCAGTAGCCGGGGTGCGACCTATGGCTACACCTTC. It yields the protein CASSSRGATYGYTF.

In this sample, this clonotype turned up a few times. This rearrangement joins TRBV5-1 to TRBJ1-1, with D possibly being TRBD1 (5 bases). Germline V lookup: CDR1 SGHRS, CDR2 YFSETQ. V was shortened by 4 bases and J by 5 bases, with 15 bases between the two germline ends. CDR3 length: 14 residues. This CDR3 is CASSRSGGGTEAFF. Here the CDR3 DNA reads TGCGCCAGCAGCCGTTCGGGGGGAGGTACTGAAGCTTTCTTT.